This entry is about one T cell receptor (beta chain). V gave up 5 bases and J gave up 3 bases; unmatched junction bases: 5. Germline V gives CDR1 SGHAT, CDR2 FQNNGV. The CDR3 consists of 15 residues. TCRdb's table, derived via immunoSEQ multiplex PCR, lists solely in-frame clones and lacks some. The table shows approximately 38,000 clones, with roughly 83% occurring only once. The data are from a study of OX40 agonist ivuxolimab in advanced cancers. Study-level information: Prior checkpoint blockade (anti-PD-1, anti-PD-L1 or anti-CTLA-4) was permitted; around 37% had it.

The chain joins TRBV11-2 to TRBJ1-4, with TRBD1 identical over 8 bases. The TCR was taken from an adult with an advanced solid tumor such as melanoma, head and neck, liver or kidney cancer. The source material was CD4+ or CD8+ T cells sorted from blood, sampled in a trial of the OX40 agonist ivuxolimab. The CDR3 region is CASSNSGGPNEKLFF. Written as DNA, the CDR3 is TGTGCCAGCAGCAATTCAGGGGGCCCTAATGAAAAACTGTTTTTT.